This T cell receptor (beta chain) was captured by sequencing in a study of cytomegalovirus exposure and HLA in healthy donors. This CDR3 spans 16 amino acids. V was pared by 0 bases and J by 4 bases, with 13 bases between. CDR1 is MNHNS and CDR2 is SASEGT in the germline V gene. 60 Vbeta and 13 Jbeta primers were used in PCR. Clones were read by immunoSEQ multiplex PCR, and TCRdb kept only the in-frame ones, dropping some. The data contain 150,000 to 200,000 clones, approximately 78% of them singletons. The sequencing input was PBMCs. This sequence was found in a girl aged 2-10 years in good health and CMV-seropositive. The chain employs TRBV6-1 and TRBJ1-5, with D possibly matching TRBD1 (6 bases). CDR3 sequence (DNA): TGTGCCAGCAGTGAAGCGGAGGGGGGGCCTAATCAGCCCCAGCATTTT. It codes for CASSEAEGGPNQPQHF.